One sample yielded the 8 T cell receptor beta chains listed below, sequenced in a study of metastatic and nonmetastatic thyroid tumors. TCRdb re-called clones via MiXCR from the PCR reads. Among roughly 24,000 clones listed, about 21% were seen once. Before thyroid surgery, none of the patients had received any treatment. The material sequenced was blood. Receptors were obtained from a male donor with papillary thyroid cancer or a benign thyroid nodule (not recorded which). Some clones in this sample may be carry-over from other donors' samples.

This clone was counted a few times. V gene TRBV6-1 combines with J gene TRBJ2-2; TRBD2 aligns across 10 bases. J lost 7 bases, V lost 6 bases, and 8 bases had no gene match. Germline V gives CDR1 MNHNS, CDR2 SASEGT. The CDR3 loop spans 15 amino acids. The chain's CDR3 is CASSAGTSADGELFF. The CDR3 DNA sequence: TGTGCCAGCAGCGCCGGGACTAGCGCGGACGGGGAGCTGTTTTTT.

The sample holds a few counts of this clone. Relative to the germline gene, one junction end is altered; a read error may explain this. V gene TRBV6-2 or TRBV6-3 combines with J gene TRBJ2-5, with 12 positions matching TRBD2. This CDR3 has 18 residues. The V gene's germline CDR1 is MNHEY and CDR2 SVGEGT. CDR3 sequence: CASRPNSRLAGELETKYF. As DNA, the CDR3 is TGTGCCAGCAGACCCAATAGCCGACTAGCGGGAGAGCTGGAGACCAAGTACTTC.

By share, this clone counts as medium-sized. CDR3 amino acids: CATSRPTSGSSYEQYF. The CDR3 DNA follows: TGTGCCACCAGCAGACCAACTAGCGGGAGCTCCTACGAGCAGTACTTC. The gene calls are TRBV15 and TRBJ2-7, with 11 bases aligning to TRBD2. CDR1 and CDR2 from the germline V gene are LNHNV and YYDKDF (reference sequence). V shed 2 bases and J 0 bases; nucleotides not matched to a gene: 3. This CDR3 contains 16 residues.

There are many counts of this clone. This chain connects TRBV19 to TRBJ1-5; D gene ambiguous. Germline values: CDR1 LNHDA, CDR2 SQIVND (reference sequence). The CDR3 covers 13 residues. Trimming removed 5 bases at V and 1 base at J, with 6 bases between. The CDR3 bases are TGTGCCAGTAGTCTACAGAGCAATCAGCCCCAGCATTTT. Translating gives CASSLQSNQPQHF. Full variable domain (rest looked up from reference TRBV19 and TRBJ1-5): DGGITQSPKYLFRKEGQNVTLSCEQNLNHDAMYWYRQDPGQGLRLIYYSQIVNDFQKGDIAEGYSVSREKKESFPLTVTSAQKNPTAFYLCASSLQSNQPQHFGDGTRLSIL.

This clone has a count of ten or more. V usage is TRBV7-2 and J usage is TRBJ2-3; D is uncertain. V lost 5 bases and J 2 bases, leaving 14 bases between the germline ends. Germline V gene data show CDR1 as SGHTA and CDR2 as FQGNSA. The CDR3 runs 15 residues. CDR3 nucleotides: TGTGCCAGCAGCAACCGAAATCCCTACACAGATACGCAGTATTTT. Its protein is CASSNRNPYTDTQYF.

The chain employs TRBV5-5 and TRBJ1-5; TRBD1 aligns across 7 bases. Germline V lookup: CDR1 SGHKS, CDR2 YYEKEE (reference sequence). V was clipped by 2 bases and J by 1 base; unmatched bases: 3. CDR3 size: 15 residues. CDR3 DNA sequence: TGTGCCAGCAGCTTAAACAGGGGAAGCAATCAGCCCCAGCATTTT. Protein: CASSLNRGSNQPQHF.

CDR3 coding DNA: TGTGCCAGCAGTCAACAGGGGTGGAATGGCTACACCTTC. Protein sequence: CASSQQGWNGYTF. This sequence joins TRBV12-3 or TRBV12-4 and TRBJ1-2; 7 bases map to TRBD1. The CDR3 consists of 13 residues. J was trimmed by 6 bases and V by 5 bases; bases with no gene match: 6.

Worth noting for this clone: A much larger clone sits a single nucleotide away, making a read error possible. V usage is TRBV5-4 and J usage is TRBJ1-1; D gene ambiguous. V dropped 4 bases and J dropped 4 bases, with 11 bases sitting between them. The CDR3 spans 13 residues. The germline V gene encodes CDR1 SGHNT and CDR2 YYREEE (reference sequence). CDR3 coding DNA: TGTGCCAGCAGCCTTGGGTGGAGCACTGAAGCTTTCTTT. Encoded protein: CASSLGWSTEAFF.